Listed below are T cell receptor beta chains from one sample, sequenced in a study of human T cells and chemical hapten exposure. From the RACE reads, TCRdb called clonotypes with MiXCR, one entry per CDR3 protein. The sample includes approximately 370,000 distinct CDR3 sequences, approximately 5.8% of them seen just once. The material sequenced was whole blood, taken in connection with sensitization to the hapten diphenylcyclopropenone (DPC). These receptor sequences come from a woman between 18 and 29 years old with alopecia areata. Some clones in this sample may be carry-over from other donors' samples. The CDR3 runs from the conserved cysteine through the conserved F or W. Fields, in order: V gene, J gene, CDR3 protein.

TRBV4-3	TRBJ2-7	CASSQDRVKAGTGEQYF
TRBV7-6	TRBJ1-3	CASSTIPGQGNTIYF
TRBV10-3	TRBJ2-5	CAISESRRVQETQYF
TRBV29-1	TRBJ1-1	CSVEPRNTEAFF
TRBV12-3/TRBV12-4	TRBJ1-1	CASSRTGGVTEAFF
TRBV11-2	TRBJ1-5	CASSAGGLQPQHF
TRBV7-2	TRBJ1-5	CASSLERNQPQHF
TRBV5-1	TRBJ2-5	CASSLPVSGQETQYF
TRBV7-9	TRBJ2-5	CASSPRLAGESLGETQYF
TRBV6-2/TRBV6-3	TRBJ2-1	CASSYSPTGLENEQFF
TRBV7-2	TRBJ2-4	CASSFENVAKNIQYF
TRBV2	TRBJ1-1	CASSEERVAFF
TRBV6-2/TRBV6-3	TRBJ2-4	CASSYETSGATKNIQYF
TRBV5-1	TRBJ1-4	CASSPYRGPNEKLFF
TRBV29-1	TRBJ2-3	CSGQPRGEANTDTQYF
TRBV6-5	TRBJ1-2	CASSIAQSYGYTF
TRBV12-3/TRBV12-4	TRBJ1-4	CASSLSGNNEKLFF
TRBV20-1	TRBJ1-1	CSARHGNTEAFF
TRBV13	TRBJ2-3	CASAPSSADTQYF
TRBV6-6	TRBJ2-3	CASSYVQGLSTDTQYF
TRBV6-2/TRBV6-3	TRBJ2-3	CASTHQDTQYF
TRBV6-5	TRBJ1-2	CASRGPNYGYTF
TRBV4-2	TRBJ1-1	CASSQDARATFF
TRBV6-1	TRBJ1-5	CASSELGGGNQPQHF
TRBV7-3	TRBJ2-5	CASSLLGQGGRETQYF
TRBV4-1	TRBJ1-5	CASSQDKMGQRNQPQHF
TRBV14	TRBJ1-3	CATRPFSGNTIYF
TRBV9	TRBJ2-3	CASSLGGSPDTQYF
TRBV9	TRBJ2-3	CASSPREGAAADTQYF
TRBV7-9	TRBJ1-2	CASSSYHGTGGNGYTF